A single sample is the source of the 21 T cell receptor beta chains below, sequenced in a study of blood T cells in healthy people across ages (dated by TCRdb to the mid-2010s). Preparation of the library involved 5' RACE. TCRdb lists the instrument as Illumina HiSeq 2500. The second PCR ran for roughly 6 to 11 cycles and used a J-beta primer mix along with a sample-barcoded 5' primer. The raw public reads went through TCRdb reprocessing: fastp at Q25, MiXCR clone calling, in-frame beta chains kept. Every entry covers one CDR3 protein and lists the most common genes and DNA from its rows. This sample lists about 1.6 million distinct CDR3 sequences; roughly 32% were detected once. Together, the top ten hold around 11% of the sample. Sequencing was performed on blood. These TCRs come from a woman aged 25 to 39 in good health.

This chain links TRBV20-1 with TRBJ2-1; 9 bases are shared with TRBD2. This CDR3 spans 17 amino acids. J was trimmed by 7 bases and V by 0 bases; bases with no gene match: 13. Per germline, CDR1 DFQATT and CDR2 SNEGSKA (reference sequence). The DNA for the CDR3 is TGCAGTGCTAGAGATTCGGCTAGCGGGGTCATGGGGAATGAGCAGTTCTTC. It codes for CSARDSASGVMGNEQFF.

This chain links TRBV6-5 with TRBJ2-5, with D possibly matching TRBD1 (5 bases). This CDR3 contains 14 residues. V lost 2 bases, J lost 2 bases, and 9 bases lay in between. Germline CDR1 MNHEY, CDR2 SVGAGI. CDR3 amino acids: CASSYDRKQETQYF. Here the CDR3 DNA reads TGTGCCAGCAGTTACGACAGAAAACAAGAGACCCAGTACTTC.

This clonotype was seen more than once but under ten times. V is TRBV29-1 and J is TRBJ1-1; the D gene is possibly TRBD1 (5 bases). This CDR3 contains 14 residues. CDR1 is SQVTM, CDR2 ANQGSEA, per germline. V was cut by 4 bases and J by 0 bases, with 12 bases left in between. CDR3 sequence reads: CSVAGAEMNTEAFF. CDR3 coding DNA: TGCAGCGTTGCTGGGGCAGAAATGAACACTGAAGCTTTCTTT.

The V and J genes are TRBV20-1 and TRBJ2-7; tentative D call: TRBD2 (6 bases). Germline lookup yields CDR1 DFQATT and CDR2 SNEGSKA (reference sequence). V was cut by 4 bases and J by 2 bases, with 12 bases left in between. The CDR3 extends over 13 amino acids. The CDR3 spells CSATLAPPYEQYF. The CDR3 region has the DNA TGCAGTGCTACTCTAGCGCCTCCCTACGAGCAGTACTTC.

The chain carries TRBV5-1 and TRBJ2-7; D is undetermined. The V gene's germline CDR1 is SGHRS and CDR2 YFSETQ. The germline V and J ends were trimmed by 0 bases and 3 bases, with 10 bases remaining between them. This CDR3 contains 14 residues. CDR3 amino acids: CASSLGAELYEQYF. CDR3 in DNA: TGCGCCAGCAGCTTGGGCGCAGAACTCTACGAGCAGTACTTC.

This clonotype turned up a few times. The chain uses TRBV6-2 or TRBV6-3 and TRBJ2-2; the D gene is possibly TRBD2 (5 bases). The CDR3 length is 15 residues. Trimming stripped 2 bases from V and 0 bases from J, with 7 bases between. Looked up from germline, CDR1 is MNHEY and CDR2 is SVGEGT. The DNA of the CDR3 is TGTGCCAGCAGTTACAACGGGGCGAACACCGGGGAGCTGTTTTTT. Its protein is CASSYNGANTGELFF.

The chain joins TRBV20-1 to TRBJ2-4, with TRBD2 matching 9 bases. The CDR3 extends over 16 amino acids. V lost 4 bases to trimming and J lost 6 bases; unmatched junction nucleotides: 13. Germline-derived CDR1 and CDR2 are DFQATT and SNEGSKA (reference sequence). DNA of the CDR3: TGCAGTGCTATCCTTTCGGGCGGGGGGGTCGGAAACATTCAGTACTTC. Its protein product is CSAILSGGGVGNIQYF.

This clonotype was seen a handful of times. V usage is TRBV20-1 and J usage is TRBJ2-1, with TRBD2 matching 8 bases. V was clipped by 1 base and J by 6 bases; unmatched bases: 5. Germline loops: CDR1 DFQATT, CDR2 SNEGSKA (reference sequence). The CDR3 extends over 14 amino acids. CDR3 bases: TGCAGTGCTAGAGCGGGAGGGCCTAGCAATGAGCAGTTCTTC. Translation: CSARAGGPSNEQFF.

The chain combines TRBV7-9 with TRBJ2-7; D remains ambiguous. V lost 1 base and J lost 3, with 16 bases in between. Germline V CDR1 and CDR2: SEHNR, FQNEAQ (reference sequence). This CDR3 has 16 residues. The CDR3 region is CASSLEASGPLYEQYF. CDR3 DNA: TGTGCCAGCAGCTTAGAGGCGTCTGGTCCCCTCTACGAGCAGTACTTC.

This chain uses TRBV28 with TRBJ2-5, with 10 bases fitting TRBD1. The CDR3 loop spans 15 amino acids. J was trimmed by 5 bases and V by 5 bases; bases with no gene match: 8. Per germline, CDR1 MDHEN and CDR2 SYDVKM. The CDR3 spells CASSLGQGIRETQYF. The CDR3 region has the DNA TGTGCCAGCAGTCTGGGACAGGGGATAAGGGAGACCCAGTACTTC.

This clonotype appeared a few times. This chain joins TRBV4-2 and TRBJ2-5; D is possibly TRBD1 or TRBD2 (5 bases each). CDR3 length equals 15 residues. Trimming shortened V by 0 bases and J by 4 bases, and 12 bases separated the two germline ends. Germline V gene data show CDR1 as LGHNA and CDR2 as YNFKEQ. The CDR3 DNA is TGTGCCAGCAGCCAAGAGGCGAGGGGTCCAGAGACCCAGTACTTC. Its protein is CASSQEARGPETQYF.

This clonotype occurred many times. The chain links TRBV4-1 to TRBJ2-1; 8 bases fit TRBD1. Germline V lookup: CDR1 MGHRA, CDR2 YSYEKL. Trimming cost V 2 bases and J 7 bases; bases outside gene matches: 10. The CDR3 runs to 16 residues. The CDR3 sequence: CASSQPFDRGENEQFF. CDR3 nucleotides: TGCGCCAGCAGCCAACCCTTCGACAGGGGTGAAAATGAGCAGTTCTTC.

This chain connects TRBV6-1 to TRBJ2-3; D not certain. CDR1 and CDR2 (germline): MNHNS, SASEGT. With 6 bases removed from V and 6 bases from J, the gap between germline ends came to 10 bases. The CDR3 runs 12 residues. DNA for the CDR3: TGTGCCAGCAGGCCACACGGGGATACGCAGTATTTT. Translated: CASRPHGDTQYF.

The V call is TRBV6-1, the J call TRBJ1-1; D gene uncertain. Between the trimmed V and J ends, which lost 0 bases and 8 bases, there was a span of 7 bases. From germline, CDR1 is MNHNS and CDR2 SASEGT. This CDR3 contains 12 residues. The CDR3 protein is CASSEAGHEAFF. CDR3 DNA: TGTGCCAGCAGTGAAGCTGGGCACGAAGCTTTCTTT.

This clonotype was observed a few times. The chain carries TRBV24-1 and TRBJ1-5, with D possibly TRBD1 on 6 matching bases. Germline assignment: CDR1 KGHDR and CDR2 SFDVKD. CDR3 length: 19 amino acids. The V gene lost 3 bases and the J gene lost 2 bases, with 22 bases spanning the gap. CDR3 sequence (DNA): TGTGCCACCAGTGATACCCGTGGACGAGGGGGATTAGGCAATCAGCCCCAGCATTTT. Its translation: CATSDTRGRGGLGNQPQHF.

About this clonotype: A much larger clonotype is one base distant, so this may be a read error. The rearrangement links TRBV29-1 to TRBJ2-3, with D perhaps matching TRBD1 or TRBD2 (5 bases each). The CDR3 sequence is 10 residues long. Trimming pared 7 bases from V and 4 bases from J, leaving 6 bases between. Germline CDR1 is SQVTM and CDR2 is ANQGSEA. The DNA of the CDR3 is TGCAGCGCGGGACCAGATACGCAGTATTTT. Protein product: CSAGPDTQYF.

CDR3 in DNA: TGTGCCAGCAGTTTAACGGCGGGAGGTGGCTACGAGCAGTACTTC. It codes for CASSLTAGGGYEQYF. The rearrangement links TRBV12-3 or TRBV12-4 to TRBJ2-5; 8 nucleotides align to TRBD2. The DNA end is a closer match to TRBJ2-7, so the J assignment may be wrong. The CDR3 spans 15 residues.

The V gene is TRBV21-1, the J gene TRBJ2-2; TRBD2, as called in the table, went unchecked against the DNA. TRBV21-1 is labeled a pseudogene. The CDR3 has 16 residues. The CDR3 DNA is TGTGCCAGCAGCCCGAGGGTTGGAGCGAACACCGGGGAGCTGTTTTTT. It specifies CASSPRVGANTGELFF.

In its sample, this clonotype was seen a few times. The V call is TRBV4-2, the J call TRBJ2-7; maybe TRBD2 (6 bases). Germline V CDR1 and CDR2: LGHNA, YNFKEQ. The length of the CDR3 is 13 residues. Trimming cost V 4 bases and J 7 bases, with 14 bases left between them. Written as DNA, the CDR3 is TGTGCCAGCAGCCGCTTCCGGGACTTGGAGCAGTACTTC. It translates to CASSRFRDLEQYF.

This clonotype was counted only a few times. V and J are TRBV20-1 and TRBJ1-1; D is perhaps TRBD1 (5 bases). Germline V CDR1 and CDR2: DFQATT, SNEGSKA (reference sequence). This CDR3 is 13 amino acids long. Trimming left V 3 bases short and J 1 base short, with 9 bases between. This chain's CDR3 is CSASRDRNTEAFF. As DNA, the CDR3 is TGCAGTGCTAGCCGGGACCGGAACACTGAAGCTTTCTTT.

This clonotype is a singleton in its sample. V gene TRBV11-2 combines with J gene TRBJ2-3; 10 nucleotides agree with TRBD1. The V and J ends lost 5 bases and 3 bases, in that order; junction bases with no gene match: 5. This CDR3 spans 15 amino acids. Germline V gives CDR1 SGHAT, CDR2 FQNNGV. The CDR3 bases are TGTGCCAGCAGCACCGGGACAGGGGCAACAGATACGCAGTATTTT. Its translation is CASSTGTGATDTQYF.